A selection of T cell receptor beta chains follows, all from one sample in a study of T cells in Graves' hyperthyroidism and ophthalmopathy. Via MiXCR, TCRdb re-called the multiplex PCR reads, giving one row per CDR3 protein. The table has about 690,000 distinct CDR3 sequences, about 18% seen once; the top ten hold 15% to 18%. Sequencing was performed on blood. The receptors come from a man between 45 and 60 years old with Graves' hyperthyroidism. CDR3s include the opening cysteine and the closing phenylalanine or tryptophan. Each record gives: J gene, clone size, D gene, V gene, CDR3 DNA, CDR3 protein. D genes are given only for firm matches. Where a row states a size, it is once, few, many or the class of an expanded clone; other rows omit it.

j_call: TRBJ2-2; clone_size: -; d_call: -; v_call: TRBV11-2; cdr3_nt: TGTGCCAGCAGCTTATGGGGACTGGGCGGGAAGAACACCGGGGAGCTGTTTTTT; cdr3_aa: CASSLWGLGGKNTGELFF
j_call: TRBJ2-7; clone_size: many; d_call: TRBD1; v_call: TRBV28; cdr3_nt: TGTGCCAGCAGGTGGGACAGGGGCCACGAGCAGTACTTC; cdr3_aa: CASRWDRGHEQYF
j_call: TRBJ2-7; clone_size: -; d_call: -; v_call: TRBV11-2; cdr3_nt: TGTGCCAGCAGCAACGACCGCAGGGACGAGCAGTACTTC; cdr3_aa: CASSNDRRDEQYF
j_call: TRBJ2-2; clone_size: many; d_call: TRBD1; v_call: TRBV29-1; cdr3_nt: TGCAGCGTCAAGGACAGGGTGAACACCGGGGAGCTGTTTTTT; cdr3_aa: CSVKDRVNTGELFF
j_call: TRBJ2-7; clone_size: -; d_call: -; v_call: TRBV11-2; cdr3_nt: TGTGCCAGCAGCTTAGCGTCGCGTCTCTACGAGCAGTACTTC; cdr3_aa: CASSLASRLYEQYF
j_call: TRBJ2-1; clone_size: many; d_call: TRBD2; v_call: TRBV11-3; cdr3_nt: TGTGCCAGCAGCTTAGGCTCTTCAGGTAGCGGGAGTTACAATGAGCAGTTCTTC; cdr3_aa: CASSLGSSGSGSYNEQFF
j_call: TRBJ1-5; clone_size: many; d_call: -; v_call: TRBV28; cdr3_nt: TGTGCCAGCAGTTTATGGGGTAGCAATCAGCCCCAGCATTTT; cdr3_aa: CASSLWGSNQPQHF
j_call: TRBJ2-1; clone_size: few; d_call: -; v_call: TRBV19; cdr3_nt: TGTGCCAGTAGTATAGGTGGAGGGGACTACAATGAGCAGTTCTTC; cdr3_aa: CASSIGGGDYNEQFF
j_call: TRBJ2-3; clone_size: many; d_call: TRBD2; v_call: TRBV9; cdr3_nt: TGTGCCAGCAGCGTAGAGGCTAGCGGGAGGAGCACAGATACGCAGTATTTT; cdr3_aa: CASSVEASGRSTDTQYF
j_call: TRBJ2-7; clone_size: many; d_call: TRBD2; v_call: TRBV11-1; cdr3_nt: TGTGCCAGCAGCCATAGCGGGGGCAGCTCCTACGAGCAGTACTTC; cdr3_aa: CASSHSGGSSYEQYF
j_call: TRBJ2-1; clone_size: -; d_call: TRBD2; v_call: TRBV4-1; cdr3_nt: TGCGCCAGCAGCCTAGTGGGCGGGAGTGGGGATGAGCAGTTCTTC; cdr3_aa: CASSLVGGSGDEQFF
j_call: TRBJ2-3; clone_size: many; d_call: TRBD2; v_call: TRBV13; cdr3_nt: TGTGCCAGCAGCAGGCGACTAGCGGGAAGCACAGATACGCAGTATTTT; cdr3_aa: CASSRRLAGSTDTQYF
j_call: TRBJ1-6; clone_size: many; d_call: -; v_call: TRBV30; cdr3_nt: TGTGCCTGGTCGGAGCAGACGAATTCACCCCTCCACTTT; cdr3_aa: CAWSEQTNSPLHF
j_call: TRBJ1-2; clone_size: -; d_call: -; v_call: TRBV12-3/TRBV12-4; cdr3_nt: TGTGCCAGCAGTTACGGGACTCATTTTAACTATGGCTACACCTTC; cdr3_aa: CASSYGTHFNYGYTF
j_call: TRBJ2-2; clone_size: once; d_call: -; v_call: TRBV7-9; cdr3_nt: TGTGCCAGCAGCCGTCTAGATTCCGGGGAGCTGTTTTTT; cdr3_aa: CASSRLDSGELFF
j_call: TRBJ2-7; clone_size: many; d_call: -; v_call: TRBV28; cdr3_nt: TGTGCCAGCAGACCCCTTAACCGGGACACCGTCTCCTACGAGCAGTACTTC; cdr3_aa: CASRPLNRDTVSYEQYF
j_call: TRBJ2-7; clone_size: -; d_call: -; v_call: TRBV4-1; cdr3_nt: TGCGCCAGCAGCCAAGATTCCAGGCCCACCTACGAGCAGTACTTC; cdr3_aa: CASSQDSRPTYEQYF
j_call: TRBJ1-1; clone_size: -; d_call: TRBD1; v_call: TRBV10-3; cdr3_nt: TGTGCCAACTCACAGGGGAGGAACACTGAAGCTTTCTTT; cdr3_aa: CANSQGRNTEAFF
j_call: TRBJ2-1; clone_size: -; d_call: TRBD2; v_call: TRBV9; cdr3_nt: TGTGCCAGCAGCGTATCTGGCGGGAGTGGGTCCTACAATGAGCAGTTCTTC; cdr3_aa: CASSVSGGSGSYNEQFF
j_call: TRBJ1-6; clone_size: few; d_call: -; v_call: TRBV9; cdr3_nt: TGTGCCAGCAGCGTAGGGGACCGATATAATTCACCCCTCCACTTT; cdr3_aa: CASSVGDRYNSPLHF
j_call: TRBJ2-3; clone_size: many; d_call: -; v_call: TRBV20-1; cdr3_nt: TGCAGTGCTCCTCCCAGGGCGGGGCTCACAGATACGCAGTATTTT; cdr3_aa: CSAPPRAGLTDTQYF
j_call: TRBJ1-3; clone_size: few; d_call: -; v_call: TRBV3-1; cdr3_nt: TGTGCCAGCAGCCACAACCTTGGGACTTACTCTGGAAACACCATATATTTT; cdr3_aa: CASSHNLGTYSGNTIYF
j_call: TRBJ2-2; clone_size: few; d_call: -; v_call: TRBV6-2/TRBV6-3; cdr3_nt: TGTGCCAGCAGCAATAGAAGGGAGGCGAACACCGGGGAGCTGTTTTTT; cdr3_aa: CASSNRREANTGELFF
j_call: TRBJ2-5; clone_size: many; d_call: -; v_call: TRBV27; cdr3_nt: TGTGCCAGCAGCCCTCTCAGTCGGAGAGGGGAAGAGACCCAGTACTTC; cdr3_aa: CASSPLSRRGEETQYF
j_call: TRBJ1-1; clone_size: -; d_call: -; v_call: TRBV7-6; cdr3_nt: TGTGCCAGCAGCTTTAGACAGAATGGCGCAGCTTTCTTT; cdr3_aa: CASSFRQNGAAFF
j_call: TRBJ2-7; clone_size: few; d_call: TRBD2; v_call: TRBV3-1; cdr3_nt: TGTGCCAGCAGCGAGCGGGAGGGTGGAGAGCAGTACTTC; cdr3_aa: CASSEREGGEQYF
j_call: TRBJ1-1; clone_size: -; d_call: -; v_call: TRBV29-1; cdr3_nt: TGCAGCGTTATTGATGTGGGGAACACTGAAGCTTTCTTT; cdr3_aa: CSVIDVGNTEAFF
j_call: TRBJ1-6; clone_size: few; d_call: -; v_call: TRBV27; cdr3_nt: TGTGCCAGCAGTCCAAGGGACACGGAGAATTCACCCCTCCACTTT; cdr3_aa: CASSPRDTENSPLHF
j_call: TRBJ2-7; clone_size: many; d_call: -; v_call: TRBV10-3; cdr3_nt: TGTGCCATCAGAGTACCGGGGACCGAGCAGTACTTC; cdr3_aa: CAIRVPGTEQYF
j_call: TRBJ2-1; clone_size: -; d_call: -; v_call: TRBV6-1; cdr3_nt: TGTGCCAGCAGTCTTACAAGAGGGGGGTCCCCCCCCTACAATGAGCAGTTCTTC; cdr3_aa: CASSLTRGGSPPYNEQFF
j_call: TRBJ2-1; clone_size: many; d_call: TRBD2; v_call: TRBV27; cdr3_nt: TGTGCCAGCAGTTTATCGGGGACTAGCGGGCACAATGAGCAGTTCTTC; cdr3_aa: CASSLSGTSGHNEQFF
j_call: TRBJ2-7; clone_size: many; d_call: -; v_call: TRBV28; cdr3_nt: TGTGCCAGCAACCTTAGGGAGACGGACGAGCAGTACTTC; cdr3_aa: CASNLRETDEQYF
j_call: TRBJ2-3; clone_size: -; d_call: -; v_call: TRBV20-1; cdr3_nt: TGCAGTGCTAGGGGGCGGGGCAGGAGCACAGATACGCAGTATTTT; cdr3_aa: CSARGRGRSTDTQYF
j_call: TRBJ2-5; clone_size: many; d_call: -; v_call: TRBV29-1; cdr3_nt: TGCAGCGTTGAAGATAACCGGGAGACCCAGTACTTC; cdr3_aa: CSVEDNRETQYF
j_call: TRBJ1-2; clone_size: few; d_call: -; v_call: TRBV24-1; cdr3_nt: TGTGCCACCAGTGAGTCCCGGGGGCTTAACTATGGCTACACCTTC; cdr3_aa: CATSESRGLNYGYTF
j_call: TRBJ2-1; clone_size: many; d_call: -; v_call: TRBV2; cdr3_nt: TGTGCCAGCAGTGCGGACTGGAGCTCCTACAATGAGCAGTTCTTC; cdr3_aa: CASSADWSSYNEQFF
j_call: TRBJ1-1; clone_size: many; d_call: TRBD1; v_call: TRBV2; cdr3_nt: TGTGCCAGCAGTGAGGGGACAGGGGCGAACACTGAAGCTTTCTTT; cdr3_aa: CASSEGTGANTEAFF
j_call: TRBJ2-5; clone_size: few; d_call: -; v_call: TRBV18; cdr3_nt: TGTGCCAGCTCACCTTCCACTAGCAGATTACAAGAGACCCAGTACTTC; cdr3_aa: CASSPSTSRLQETQYF
j_call: TRBJ2-1; clone_size: few; d_call: TRBD2; v_call: TRBV24-1; cdr3_nt: TGTGCCACCAGTGATTCCGGGGGGACTAGCTCCTACAATGAGCAGTTCTTC; cdr3_aa: CATSDSGGTSSYNEQFF
j_call: TRBJ1-5; clone_size: -; d_call: -; v_call: TRBV20-1; cdr3_nt: TGCAGTGCTAGAGACAGGTATAATCAGCCCCAGCATTTT; cdr3_aa: CSARDRYNQPQHF
j_call: TRBJ1-5; clone_size: many; d_call: -; v_call: TRBV18; cdr3_nt: TGTGCCAGCTCACCTGTGATGGGGGAAGGTCAGCCCCAGCATTTT; cdr3_aa: CASSPVMGEGQPQHF